Detailed here is one T cell receptor beta chain. The antigen remains undetermined. Repertoires were generated with immunoSEQ multiplex PCR, while TCRdb's copy carries only in-frame clones and drops some. Of about 260,000 clones listed, 90% are singletons. This sample stems from a study of cytomegalovirus exposure and HLA in healthy donors. Study summary: In a later analysis, the roughly 120 validation repertoires were reported to have used the same platform as the 666 first-cohort repertoires.

Study-wide results and limits: In vitro data verified a few CMV-associated chains as specific for CMV antigens. Most TCR sequences were uncommon, yet certain public TCRs appeared in many donors.

Donors came from a validation cohort of fewer than 150 subjects, distinct from the first 666-subject cohort. CDR3 length: 16 amino acids. V was trimmed by 2 bases and J by 0 bases, leaving 14 bases between them. The germline V gene encodes CDR1 SGDLS and CDR2 YYNGEE. This TCR was recovered from a woman in her twenties or thirties in good health and CMV-seronegative. The chain uses TRBV9 and TRBJ1-1, with D unclear. Sequenced input: PBMCs. The CDR3 protein is CASSVAPGGVNTEAFF. In DNA, the CDR3 is TGTGCCAGCAGCGTTGCCCCGGGAGGCGTGAACACTGAAGCTTTCTTT.